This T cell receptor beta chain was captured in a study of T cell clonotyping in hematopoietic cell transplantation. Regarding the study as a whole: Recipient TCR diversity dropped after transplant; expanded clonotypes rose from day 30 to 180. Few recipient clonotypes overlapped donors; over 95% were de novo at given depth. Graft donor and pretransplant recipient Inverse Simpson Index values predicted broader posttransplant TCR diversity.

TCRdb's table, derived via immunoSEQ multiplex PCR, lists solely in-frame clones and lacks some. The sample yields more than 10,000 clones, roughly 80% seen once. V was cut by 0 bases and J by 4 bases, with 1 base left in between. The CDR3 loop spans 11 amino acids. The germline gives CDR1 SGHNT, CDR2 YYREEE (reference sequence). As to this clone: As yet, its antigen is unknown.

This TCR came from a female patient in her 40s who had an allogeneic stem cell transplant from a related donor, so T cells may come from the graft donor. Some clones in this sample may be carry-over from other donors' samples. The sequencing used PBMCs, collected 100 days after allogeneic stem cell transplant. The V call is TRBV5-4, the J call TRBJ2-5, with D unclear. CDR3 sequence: CASSLAETQYF. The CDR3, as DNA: TGTGCCAGCAGCTTGGCAGAGACCCAGTACTTC.